This TCR beta chain was recovered during a study of T cell repertoires in cytomegalovirus infection. Looking at the study overall: Indicated by public TCR beta signatures were CMV infection and matching HLA type. Findings and caveats of the study: Based on cumulative public TCR beta family frequency, carriers of CMV plus the relevant HLA were identified.

This clonotype was counted a few times. No antigen is known for it. Germline values: CDR1 MNHNS, CDR2 SASEGT. The CDR3 spans 14 residues. The V and J ends lost 5 bases and 2 bases, in that order; junction bases with no gene match: 3. TCRdb passed the reads through MiXCR, listing each CDR3 protein once. The table lists about 69,000 distinct CDR3 sequences, more than 25% of them singletons, with about 60% in the top ten. The chain couples TRBV6-1 to TRBJ2-3; TRBD2 aligns across 8 bases. The receptor's source is a human donor in good health (CMV status not recorded). Some clones in this sample may be carry-over from other donors' samples. The material sequenced was CD8+ T cells from cultured PBMCs, taken from culture after CMV antigen stimulation. The CDR3 DNA reads as TGTGCCAGCAGTTATAGCGGGGCCACAGATACGCAGTATTTT. Protein: CASSYSGATDTQYF.